This entry lists 29 T cell receptor beta chains sequenced from one sample in a study of cytomegalovirus exposure and HLA in healthy donors. The study ran its PCR with 60 Vbeta and 13 Jbeta primers. Sequenced by immunoSEQ multiplex PCR; TCRdb stores in-frame clones only, minus some. Of around 150,000 clones in the sample, 61% were seen once. Sample: PBMCs. The receptors stem from a male donor in good health and CMV-seronegative.

This clone has a handful of counts. The chain joins TRBV5-1 to TRBJ1-1; TRBD1 matches at 8 bases. CDR3 length equals 16 residues. With V trimmed by 0 bases and J by 1 base, 5 bases remained unmatched. Germline lookup yields CDR1 SGHRS and CDR2 YFSETQ. The CDR3 DNA follows: TGCGCCAGCAGCTTGGGAGCAGGGGGCAAGAACACTGAAGCTTTCTTT. Translation gives CASSLGAGGKNTEAFF.

This chain links TRBV5-4 with TRBJ2-5, with 10 bases that match TRBD2. Germline V gene sequence: CDR1 SGHNT, CDR2 YYREEE (reference sequence). The CDR3 contains 15 residues. V trimming: 4 bases; J trimming: 4 bases; junction bases outside the gene matches: 7. The DNA of the CDR3 is TGTGCCAGCAGCCCCGGGACTAGCGATGGAGAGACCCAGTACTTC. It codes for CASSPGTSDGETQYF.

The CDR3 DNA reads as TGTGCCAGCAGCATCGACACCTACGAGCAGTACTTC. Translation: CASSIDTYEQYF. The chain couples TRBV7-6 to TRBJ2-7; unclear D gene. The germline V and J ends were trimmed by 5 bases and 2 bases, with 7 bases remaining between them. CDR3 length: 12 amino acids. Germline loops: CDR1 SGHVS, CDR2 FNYEAQ.

The gene calls are TRBV2 and TRBJ2-1; TRBD2 might be the D (6 bases). The CDR3 is 15 amino acids. V lost 2 bases and J 5 bases, leaving 13 bases between the germline ends. The germline V gene has CDR1 SNHLY and CDR2 FYNNEI. The CDR3 region has the DNA TGTGCCAGCAGTGAAATATTCCCGGGGGACAATGAGCAGTTCTTC. Translated, it gives CASSEIFPGDNEQFF. Together with reference TRBV2 and TRBJ2-1, the CDR3 gives the full variable domain: EPEVTQTPSHQVTQMGQEVILRCVPISNHLYFYWYRQILGQKVEFLVSFYNNEISEKSEIFDDQFSVERPDGSNFTLKIRSTKLEDSAMYFCASSEIFPGDNEQFFGPGTRLTVL.

As for this clone: A junction boundary mismatches the germline segment, possibly from a read error. The chain links TRBV28 to TRBJ1-1; the D is unclear. The CDR3 has 12 amino acids. Germline CDR1 and CDR2: MDHEN and SYDVKM. The CDR3 DNA reads as TGTGCCAGCAGGTTATCTGTCGCTGAAGCTTTCTTT. Its protein product is CASRLSVAEAFF.

This clone was counted between two and nine times. The gene calls are TRBV14 and TRBJ1-2; weak D call: TRBD1 (5 bases). Trimming pared 3 bases from V and 8 bases from J, leaving 16 bases between. The CDR3 extends over 14 amino acids. The germline V gene encodes CDR1 SGHDN and CDR2 FVKESK. DNA of the CDR3: TGTGCCAGCAGCCAGGGACTTTTCAGAGGCGGCTACACCTTC. Its protein is CASSQGLFRGGYTF.

The chain combines TRBV27 with TRBJ2-5, with TRBD2 matching 7 bases. The CDR3 is made up of 15 amino acids. The germline CDR1 and CDR2 sequences are MNHEY and SMNVEV (reference sequence). J lost 4 bases, V lost 1 base, and 6 bases had no gene match. This CDR3 is CASSLLGGEGETQYF. The CDR3 DNA sequence: TGTGCCAGCAGTTTATTGGGCGGGGAGGGAGAGACCCAGTACTTC.

This chain connects TRBV11-1 to TRBJ2-5, with D tentatively TRBD2 (5 bases). Looked up from germline, CDR1 is SGHAT and CDR2 is FQDESV (reference sequence). This CDR3 comprises 16 residues. Trimming shortened V by 6 bases and J by 4 bases, and 21 bases separated the two germline ends. The CDR3 bases are TGTGCCAGCAGTCCCCTCAGTGGAGGAAACGTAGAGACCCAGTACTTC. It encodes CASSPLSGGNVETQYF.

V and J are TRBV6-1 and TRBJ2-5; tentative D call: TRBD1 (6 bases). Looked up from germline, CDR1 is MNHNS and CDR2 is SASEGT. This CDR3 has 14 residues. The V end lost 2 bases, the J end lost 2 bases, and 9 bases lay between the germline ends. CDR3 region: CASSERDNQETQYF. As DNA, the CDR3 is TGTGCCAGCAGTGAAAGGGACAATCAAGAGACCCAGTACTTC.

The chain joins TRBV4-1 to TRBJ1-2; 7 bases map to TRBD1. Germline assignment: CDR1 MGHRA and CDR2 YSYEKL. Trimming cost V 1 base and J 8 bases; bases outside gene matches: 13. The CDR3 has 16 residues. Here the CDR3 DNA reads TGCGCCAGCAGCCAAGCGATTGACAGGGCCCCCCGGGGCTACACCTTC. Its translation: CASSQAIDRAPRGYTF.

This sequence joins TRBV30 and TRBJ2-2, with D perhaps matching TRBD1 (5 bases). V gave up 0 bases and J gave up 7 bases, with 12 bases separating them. The CDR3 runs 14 residues. Germline lookup yields CDR1 GTSNPN and CDR2 SVGIG (reference sequence). The CDR3 DNA is TGTGCCTGGAGTGTCCGCAGGGCTGACGGGGAGCTGTTTTTT. It translates to CAWSVRRADGELFF.

The chain is built from TRBV6-6 and TRBJ1-2; TRBD1 matches at 8 bases. J was trimmed by 1 base and V by 5 bases; bases with no gene match: 3. This CDR3 comprises 14 residues. Germline-derived CDR1 and CDR2 are MNHNY and SVGAGI (reference sequence). CDR3 loop: CASSNTGGNYGYTF. In nucleotides, the CDR3 is TGTGCCAGCAGTAATACAGGGGGTAACTATGGCTACACCTTC.

This clone was seen a handful of times. V is TRBV5-1 and J is TRBJ1-1; D not certain. The CDR3 covers 14 residues. V dropped 3 bases and J dropped 5 bases, with 14 bases sitting between them. Germline CDR1 SGHRS, CDR2 YFSETQ. CDR3 DNA: TGCGCCAGCAGCTCCAATGAGGCTTGGACTGAAGCTTTCTTT. Protein: CASSSNEAWTEAFF.

The rearrangement uses TRBV5-1 and TRBJ1-2, with D perhaps TRBD1 (6 bases). The CDR3 has 12 amino acids. CDR1 is SGHRS and CDR2 is YFSETQ in the germline V gene. Trimming removed 5 bases from V and 3 bases from J, with 8 bases in between. Here the CDR3 reads CASSYRDYGYTF. The DNA of the CDR3 is TGCGCCAGCAGTTACAGGGACTATGGCTACACCTTC.

The CDR3 sequence is CASSASLDRVEQYF. The DNA for the CDR3 is TGCGCCAGCAGCGCCTCCCTTGACCGGGTAGAACAGTACTTC. The chain recombines TRBV5-1 with TRBJ2-7, with D unclear. This CDR3 has 14 amino acids. Trimming removed 4 bases at V and 10 bases at J, with 21 bases between. The germline V gene has CDR1 SGHRS and CDR2 YFSETQ. The full variable domain, completed using reference TRBV5-1 and TRBJ2-7, is KAGVTQTPRYLIKTRGQQVTLSCSPISGHRSVSWYQQTPGQGLQFLFEYFSETQRNKGNFPGRFSGRQFSNSRSEMNVSTLELGDSALYLCASSASLDRVEQYFGPGTRLTVT.

CDR3 bases: TGTGCCAGCAATTACAGGGTGGGCACTGAAGCTTTCTTT. Translation gives CASNYRVGTEAFF. J is TRBJ1-1 and V is TRBV2, with TRBD1 as a possible D gene (6 bases). There are 13 residues in the CDR3. The V end was cut by 7 bases, the J end by 4 bases, with 13 bases between. CDR1 SNHLY and CDR2 FYNNEI come from the germline V gene.

This clone was picked up a small number of times. The rearrangement uses TRBV6-5 and TRBJ1-6; 8 positions agree with TRBD1. This CDR3 region has 15 residues. Germline-derived CDR1 and CDR2 are MNHEY and SVGAGI. J lost 8 bases, V lost 5 bases, and 8 bases had no gene match. CDR3 nucleotide sequence: TGTGCCAGCAGTCGCGCGGACAGGGTGGATTCACCCCTCCACTTT. Its translation is CASSRADRVDSPLHF.

The chain couples TRBV9 to TRBJ2-5; 9 bases agree with TRBD1. CDR3 length equals 16 residues. The junction had 8 bases not matched to a gene; V was cut back by 0 bases and J by 5 bases. The germline gives CDR1 SGDLS, CDR2 YYNGEE. The CDR3 here is CASSVGPGTGSETQYF. CDR3 DNA: TGTGCCAGCAGCGTAGGGCCGGGGACAGGGAGCGAGACCCAGTACTTC.

V usage is TRBV29-1 and J usage is TRBJ1-1, with no clear D. Trimming shortened V by 5 bases and J by 1 base, and 14 bases separated the two germline ends. This CDR3 spans 14 amino acids. Germline CDR1 reads SQVTM; CDR2 reads ANQGSEA. The CDR3 DNA sequence: TGCAGCGTTCGGAGTCGTGTTTCGAACACTGAAGCTTTCTTT. It codes for CSVRSRVSNTEAFF.

The rearrangement joins TRBV6-1 to TRBJ2-7; TRBD1 aligns across 8 bases. This CDR3 contains 15 residues. The germline V gene encodes CDR1 MNHNS and CDR2 SASEGT. V shed 7 bases, J shed 0 bases, and the junction held 8 bases outside the gene matches. The CDR3 loop reads CASTGGQGGSYEQYF. CDR3 sequence (DNA): TGTGCCAGCACAGGCGGACAGGGTGGCTCCTACGAGCAGTACTTC.

This chain links TRBV7-9 with TRBJ2-7, with a tentative D call TRBD1 (6 bases). This CDR3 comprises 16 residues. V was pared by 1 base and J by 7 bases, with 20 bases between. Germline CDR1 SEHNR, CDR2 FQNEAQ (reference sequence). In DNA, the CDR3 is TGTGCCAGCAGCTTAGGTCTCCAGGGGCCCCTCGGGGAGCAGTACTTC. The encoded protein is CASSLGLQGPLGEQYF. The full variable domain, in which reference TRBV7-9 and TRBJ2-7 provide the parts outside the CDR3, is DTGVSQNPRHKITKRGQNVTFRCDPISEHNRLYWYRQTLGQGPEFLTYFQNEAQLEKSRLLSDRFSAERPKGSFSTLEIQRTEQGDSAMYLCASSLGLQGPLGEQYFGPGTRLTVT.

The chain links TRBV6-6 to TRBJ2-1, with 9 bases fitting TRBD1. Germline V CDR1 and CDR2: MNHNY, SVGAGI (reference sequence). J lost 6 bases, V lost 2 bases, and 2 bases had no gene match. This CDR3 has 14 residues. DNA for the CDR3: TGTGCCAGCAGTTACGGGACAGGGTCCAATGAGCAGTTCTTC. Protein sequence: CASSYGTGSNEQFF.

The V call is TRBV4-1, the J call TRBJ1-1; D perhaps matches TRBD1 (6 bases). The V gene's germline CDR1 is MGHRA and CDR2 YSYEKL. CDR3 length equals 15 residues. V lost 5 bases and J lost 5, with 18 bases in between. The chain's CDR3 is CASSSLLSTGTEAFF. CDR3 nucleotides: TGCGCCAGCAGCTCCTTGCTATCGACAGGTACTGAAGCTTTCTTT.

This clone occurred a few times. The chain is built from TRBV7-2 and TRBJ2-6, with D maybe TRBD1 (6 bases). Germline loops: CDR1 SGHTA, CDR2 FQGNSA. Trimming removed 5 bases from V and 2 bases from J, with 13 bases in between. The CDR3 is made up of 16 amino acids. The CDR3 DNA sequence: TGTGCCAGCAGCAGACGAACAGGGACTGGGGCCAACGTCCTGACTTTC. This encodes CASSRRTGTGANVLTF.

This clone showed up just once. The gene calls are TRBV28 and TRBJ1-1; D remains unclear. In germline, CDR1 is MDHEN, CDR2 SYDVKM. The CDR3 extends over 15 amino acids. Trimming cost V 6 bases and J 1 base, with 15 bases left between them. DNA for the CDR3: TGTGCCAGCAGCAGCCCCCAGGAGGGGAACACTGAAGCTTTCTTT. It is translated as CASSSPQEGNTEAFF.

J is TRBJ1-1 and V is TRBV30; D gene unclear. The germline V and J ends were trimmed by 4 bases and 0 bases, with 9 bases remaining between them. The CDR3 loop spans 13 amino acids. Germline CDR1 and CDR2: GTSNPN and SVGIG (reference sequence). The CDR3 sequence: CAWIDILNTEAFF. The CDR3 DNA sequence: TGTGCCTGGATTGACATATTGAACACTGAAGCTTTCTTT.

This clone was observed a handful of times. The chain joins TRBV19 to TRBJ2-7; D remains unclear. CDR1 is LNHDA, CDR2 SQIVND, per germline (reference sequence). This CDR3 contains 14 residues. Between the trimmed V and J ends, which lost 6 bases and 2 bases, there was a span of 14 bases. The CDR3 nucleotides read TGTGCCAGTAGCCACGGTCGCCTAGCCTACGAGCAGTACTTC. Translation gives CASSHGRLAYEQYF.

V gene TRBV7-6 combines with J gene TRBJ2-7, with 8 bases that match TRBD1. Per the germline V gene, CDR1 is SGHVS and CDR2 is FNYEAQ. V lost 6 bases, J lost 6 bases, and 4 bases stayed unmatched. The CDR3 sequence is 12 residues long. The CDR3 DNA reads TGTGCCAGCAGAGGACAGGGATCCGAGCAGTACTTC. Translation: CASRGQGSEQYF.

The chain is built from TRBV5-8 and TRBJ2-5; D is undetermined. Trimming stripped 5 bases from V and 8 bases from J, with 7 bases between. Germline-derived CDR1 and CDR2 are SGHTS and YDEGEE. This CDR3 has 10 residues. This CDR3 is CASRRLTQYF. The CDR3 DNA is TGTGCCAGCAGGCGTCTAACCCAGTACTTC.